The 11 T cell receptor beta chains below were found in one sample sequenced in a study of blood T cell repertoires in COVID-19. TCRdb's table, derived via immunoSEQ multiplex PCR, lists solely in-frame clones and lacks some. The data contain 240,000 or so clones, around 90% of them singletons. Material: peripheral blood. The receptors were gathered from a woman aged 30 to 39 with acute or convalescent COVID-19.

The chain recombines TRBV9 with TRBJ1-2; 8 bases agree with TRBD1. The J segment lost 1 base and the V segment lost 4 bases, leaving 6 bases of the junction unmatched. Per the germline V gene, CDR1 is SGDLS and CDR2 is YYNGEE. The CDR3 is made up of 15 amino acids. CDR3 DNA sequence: TGTGCCAGCAGCCCCGGGACAGGCAATAACTATGGCTACACCTTC. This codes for CASSPGTGNNYGYTF.

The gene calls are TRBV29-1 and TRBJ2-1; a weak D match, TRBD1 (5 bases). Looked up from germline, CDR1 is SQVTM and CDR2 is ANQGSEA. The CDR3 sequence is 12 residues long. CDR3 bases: TGCAGAACCCAGGGTTCCTACAATGAGCAGTTCTTC. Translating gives CRTQGSYNEQFF.

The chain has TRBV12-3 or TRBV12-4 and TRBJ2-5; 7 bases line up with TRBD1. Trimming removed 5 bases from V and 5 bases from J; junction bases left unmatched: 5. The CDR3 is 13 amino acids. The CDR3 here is CASSQTGLETQYF. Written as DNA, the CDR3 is TGTGCCAGCAGTCAGACAGGGCTGGAGACCCAGTACTTC.

CDR3 residues: CASNLNVGEQPQHF. In DNA form, the CDR3 reads TGTGCCAGTAACCTAAACGTCGGGGAACAGCCCCAGCATTTT. The rearrangement joins TRBV19 to TRBJ1-5; D remains unclear. V lost 7 bases, J lost 7 bases, and 17 bases lay in between. Germline CDR1 is LNHDA and CDR2 is SQIVND (reference sequence). The CDR3 has 14 residues.

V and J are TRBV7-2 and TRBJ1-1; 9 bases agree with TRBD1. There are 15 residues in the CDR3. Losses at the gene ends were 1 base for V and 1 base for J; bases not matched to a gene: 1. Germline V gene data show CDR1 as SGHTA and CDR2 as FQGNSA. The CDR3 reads CASSLGGQGNTEAFF. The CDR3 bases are TGTGCCAGCAGCTTAGGGGGACAGGGGAACACTGAAGCTTTCTTT.

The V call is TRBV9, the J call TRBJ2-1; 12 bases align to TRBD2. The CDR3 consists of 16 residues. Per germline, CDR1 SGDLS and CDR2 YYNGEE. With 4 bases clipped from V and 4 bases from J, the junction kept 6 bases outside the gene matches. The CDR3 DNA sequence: TGTGCCAGCAGCCCGCCGGGACTAGCGGGTTACAATGAGCAGTTCTTC. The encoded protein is CASSPPGLAGYNEQFF.

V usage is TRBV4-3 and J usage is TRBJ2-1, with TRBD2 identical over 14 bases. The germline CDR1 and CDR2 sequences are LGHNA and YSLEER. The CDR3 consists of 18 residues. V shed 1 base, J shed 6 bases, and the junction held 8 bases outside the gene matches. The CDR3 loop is CASSQAGLAGAFSNEQFF. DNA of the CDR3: TGCGCCAGCAGCCAAGCGGGACTAGCGGGAGCATTCAGCAATGAGCAGTTCTTC.

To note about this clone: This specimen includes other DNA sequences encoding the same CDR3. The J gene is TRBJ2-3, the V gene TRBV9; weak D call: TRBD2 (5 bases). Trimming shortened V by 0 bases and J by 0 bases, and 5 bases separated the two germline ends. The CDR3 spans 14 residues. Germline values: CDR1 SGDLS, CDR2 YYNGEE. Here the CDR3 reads CASSVGRSTDTQYF. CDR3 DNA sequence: TGTGCCAGCAGCGTAGGGAGGAGCACAGATACGCAGTATTTT.

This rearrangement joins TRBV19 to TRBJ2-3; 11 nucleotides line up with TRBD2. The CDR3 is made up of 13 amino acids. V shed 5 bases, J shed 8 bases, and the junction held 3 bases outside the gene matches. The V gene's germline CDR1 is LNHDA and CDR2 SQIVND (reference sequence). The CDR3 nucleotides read TGTGCCAGTAGTGGCCTAGCGGGAGGTACGCAGTATTTT. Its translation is CASSGLAGGTQYF.

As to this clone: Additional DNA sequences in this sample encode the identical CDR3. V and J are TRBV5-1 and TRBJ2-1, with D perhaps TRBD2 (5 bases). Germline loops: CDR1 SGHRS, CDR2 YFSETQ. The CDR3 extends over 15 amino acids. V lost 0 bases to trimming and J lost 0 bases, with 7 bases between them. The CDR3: CASSLAGSSYNEQFF. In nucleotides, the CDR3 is TGCGCCAGCAGCTTGGCGGGAAGCTCCTACAATGAGCAGTTCTTC. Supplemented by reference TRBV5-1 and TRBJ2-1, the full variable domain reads KAGVTQTPRYLIKTRGQQVTLSCSPISGHRSVSWYQQTPGQGLQFLFEYFSETQRNKGNFPGRFSGRQFSNSRSEMNVSTLELGDSALYLCASSLAGSSYNEQFFGPGTRLTVL.

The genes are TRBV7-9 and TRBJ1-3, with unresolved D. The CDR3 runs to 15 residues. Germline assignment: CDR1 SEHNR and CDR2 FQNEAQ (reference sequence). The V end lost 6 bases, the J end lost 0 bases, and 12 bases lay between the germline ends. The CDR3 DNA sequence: TGTGCCAGCAGACATAATTTAATCTCTGGAAACACCATATATTTT. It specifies CASRHNLISGNTIYF.